The 20 T cell receptor beta chains reported below all come from one sample, sequenced in a study of blood T cells in healthy people across ages. For the second PCR, which ran for roughly 6 to 12 cycles, a sample-barcoded 5' primer and a J-beta primer mix were used. MiXCR was run by TCRdb on the 5' RACE reads, yielding one entry per CDR3 protein. In the table there are about 780,000 distinct CDR3 sequences, 46% of which are singletons. Material for sequencing was blood. These receptors all come from a man older than 75 in good health.

The gene calls are TRBV5-1 and TRBJ1-2; TRBD1 matches 9 bases. There are 17 residues in the CDR3. J gave up 7 bases and V 7 bases, and 20 bases lay outside the gene matches. Germline V CDR1 and CDR2: SGHRS, YFSETQ. The CDR3 loop is CASWDRENPISLSGYTF. The CDR3 DNA follows: TGCGCCAGCTGGGACAGGGAGAATCCAATTTCACTCTCTGGCTACACCTTC.

This clonotype was seen only a few times. The chain has TRBV20-1 and TRBJ1-6, with 8 nucleotides matching TRBD1. The CDR3 contains 13 residues. CDR1 is DFQATT, CDR2 SNEGSKA, per germline (reference sequence). The ends lost 2 bases at V and 8 bases at J; junction bases unmatched: 2. CDR3: CSARQGADSPLHF. The CDR3 DNA reads TGCAGTGCTAGACAGGGGGCTGATTCACCCCTCCACTTT.

The chain employs TRBV12-3 or TRBV12-4 and TRBJ1-5, with no clear D. V lost 5 bases and J 10 bases, leaving 15 bases between the germline ends. This CDR3 is 13 amino acids long. DNA of the CDR3: TGTGCCAGCAGTCCAGAGGGCCGCCAACCCCAGCATTTT. Its translation is CASSPEGRQPQHF.

The CDR3 nucleotides read TGTGCCAGCAGTCTCCGACAGGGCGCCATATATTTT. As protein: CASSLRQGAIYF. V and J are TRBV6-5 and TRBJ1-3; the match to TRBD1 covers 7 bases. V trimming: 5 bases; J trimming: 11 bases; junction bases outside the gene matches: 6. The germline CDR1 and CDR2 sequences are MNHEY and SVGAGI. This CDR3 is 12 amino acids long.

CDR3 sequence reads: CASSEGQEYEQYF. In DNA form, the CDR3 reads TGTGCCAGCAGTGAAGGACAGGAATACGAGCAGTACTTC. The chain has TRBV6-1 and TRBJ2-7; D possibly corresponds to TRBD1 (6 bases). This CDR3 is 13 amino acids long. Germline lookup yields CDR1 MNHNS and CDR2 SASEGT. V shed 1 base and J shed 4 bases, with 8 bases lying between them.

This clonotype has at least ten counts. V and J are TRBV15 and TRBJ2-7; possibly TRBD1 for D (5 bases). Trimming cost V 3 bases and J 5 bases, with 17 bases left between them. The CDR3 consists of 15 residues. Germline V gene lookup returns CDR1 LNHNV and CDR2 YYDKDF (reference sequence). The CDR3 reads CATSSPEQGRNEQYF. In DNA form, the CDR3 reads TGTGCCACCAGCAGCCCCGAGCAGGGTCGCAACGAGCAGTACTTC.

The chain links TRBV4-2 to TRBJ2-5, with D perhaps matching TRBD2 (5 bases). Trimming shortened V by 4 bases and J by 5 bases, and 14 bases separated the two germline ends. In germline, CDR1 is LGHNA, CDR2 YNFKEQ. This CDR3 has 14 amino acids. The CDR3 region is CASSPEGSTETQYF. The CDR3 DNA is TGTGCCAGCAGCCCCGAGGGATCGACGGAGACCCAGTACTTC.

The V and J genes are TRBV7-9 and TRBJ2-1, with D uncertain. The ends were cut back, 4 bases at V and 12 bases at J, with 10 bases in the middle. This CDR3 is 11 amino acids long. Germline CDR1 and CDR2: SEHNR and FQNEAQ (reference sequence). CDR3 nucleotide sequence: TGTGCCAGCAGCTCAATCCCTGTGCAGTTCTTC. Amino acids: CASSSIPVQFF.

With respect to this clonotype: Relative to the germline gene, one junction end is altered; a read error may explain this. V and J are TRBV5-1 and TRBJ2-3; D is ambiguous. Germline V CDR1 and CDR2: SGHRS, YFSETQ. The CDR3 length is 14 residues. This CDR3 is CACSLEGGRYTQYF. DNA of the CDR3: TGCGCCTGCAGCTTGGAAGGCGGCCGATATACGCAGTATTTT.

This clonotype was seen at least ten times. V usage is TRBV7-2 and J usage is TRBJ2-3, with TRBD2 as a possible D gene (6 bases). The germline CDR1 and CDR2 sequences are SGHTA and FQGNSA. The CDR3 is 15 amino acids. Trimming removed 5 bases at V and 6 bases at J, with 18 bases between. CDR3 sequence: CASSGTGSTSDTQYF. Written as DNA, the CDR3 is TGTGCCAGCAGCGGCACCGGGAGTACCAGCGATACGCAGTATTTT.

The J gene is TRBJ1-1, the V gene TRBV20-1, with 7 bases lining up with TRBD1. J lost 0 bases, V lost 3 bases, and 7 bases had no gene match. Germline V gene data show CDR1 as DFQATT and CDR2 as SNEGSKA (reference sequence). CDR3 length: 15 amino acids. CDR3 nucleotides: TGCAGTGCTAGGGGCGCCGGGACAGTGAACACTGAAGCTTTCTTT. This gives the protein CSARGAGTVNTEAFF.

The rearrangement links TRBV20-1 to TRBJ1-5, with D maybe TRBD1 (5 bases). Per germline, CDR1 DFQATT and CDR2 SNEGSKA (reference sequence). Deletions cut 0 bases from V and 2 bases from J, with 11 bases between. The CDR3 totals 15 residues. The CDR3: CSARDGQGGNQPQHF. DNA of the CDR3: TGCAGTGCTAGAGATGGGCAGGGCGGCAATCAGCCCCAGCATTTT.

The J gene is TRBJ1-5, the V gene TRBV20-1; the match to TRBD1 covers 10 bases. CDR3 length equals 16 residues. Germline CDR1 is DFQATT and CDR2 is SNEGSKA (reference sequence). With V trimmed by 3 bases and J by 1 base, 6 bases remained unmatched. CDR3: CSARKRQGASNQPQHF. CDR3 DNA: TGCAGTGCTAGGAAACGACAGGGGGCAAGCAATCAGCCCCAGCATTTT.

This clonotype occurred once. A much more abundant neighbour one base away suggests this may be a read error. Here the CDR3 reads CSVEAQDRNTRELFF. For the CDR3, the DNA is TGCAGCGTTGAAGCCCAGGACAGGAACACCAGGGAGCTGTTTTTT. The V call is TRBV29-1, the J call TRBJ2-2; 7 bases match TRBD1. The CDR3 length is 15 residues. Looked up from germline, CDR1 is SQVTM and CDR2 is ANQGSEA.

This clonotype was seen a handful of times. J is TRBJ2-5 and V is TRBV5-1, with 9 bases identical to TRBD1. This CDR3 is 19 amino acids long. The V gene's germline CDR1 is SGHRS and CDR2 YFSETQ. V shed 2 bases and J 5 bases; nucleotides not matched to a gene: 19. The CDR3 reads CASSFFSGTGSSLGETQYF. Written as DNA, the CDR3 is TGCGCCAGCAGCTTCTTCTCCGGGACAGGGAGCAGTTTAGGGGAGACCCAGTACTTC.

The chain links TRBV20-1 to TRBJ2-5, with 8 positions matching TRBD2. The CDR3 consists of 12 residues. Germline V gene data show CDR1 as DFQATT and CDR2 as SNEGSKA (reference sequence). The CDR3 protein is CRAAREAETQYF. The CDR3 DNA sequence: TGCAGGGCTGCGCGGGAGGCGGAGACCCAGTACTTC.

Of note for this clonotype: This may stem from a read error, because a much larger clone lies one nucleotide away. The chain joins TRBV11-2 to TRBJ2-1; 8 nucleotides agree with TRBD2. Per germline, CDR1 SGHAT and CDR2 FQNNGV. CDR3 length: 15 amino acids. CDR3 bases: TGTGCCAACAGCTTAGGCGGGAGGCACTACAATGAGCAGTTCTTC. Its protein product is CANSLGGRHYNEQFF.

The chain joins TRBV28 to TRBJ1-2; possibly TRBD1 for D (6 bases). This CDR3 has 13 residues. Trimming took 5 bases from V and 6 from J, leaving 13 bases between them. Germline lookup yields CDR1 MDHEN and CDR2 SYDVKM. The CDR3 coding sequence is TGTGCCAGCAGTGCCACAGGGTCCAATGGCTACACCTTC. It encodes CASSATGSNGYTF.

This clonotype was recorded many times. The V gene is TRBV27, the J gene TRBJ2-7; 9 bases agree with TRBD2. This CDR3 is 15 amino acids long. The germline CDR1 and CDR2 sequences are MNHEY and SMNVEV (reference sequence). J gave up 2 bases and V 5 bases, and 7 bases lay outside the gene matches. The CDR3 region is CASSPIAGVAYEQYF. CDR3 in DNA: TGTGCCAGCAGTCCGATAGCGGGAGTCGCCTACGAGCAGTACTTC.

The DNA for the CDR3 is TGTGCCAGCAGTTACTCGGAACAGGCACCAGGAACCCAGTACTTC. It encodes CASSYSEQAPGTQYF. This rearrangement joins TRBV6-5 to TRBJ2-5, with D maybe TRBD1 (5 bases). The CDR3 is 15 residues long. Germline values: CDR1 MNHEY, CDR2 SVGAGI. V was trimmed by 0 bases and J by 8 bases, leaving 16 bases between them.